This T cell receptor (beta chain) emerged from a study of blood T cell repertoires in COVID-19. Germline CDR1 and CDR2: LGHDT and YNNKEL (reference sequence). Trimming stripped 1 base from V and 1 base from J, with 7 bases between. The CDR3 loop spans 14 amino acids. Generated by immunoSEQ multiplex PCR, the TCRdb table keeps only in-frame clones and is missing some. The repertoire holds 270,000 or so clones, with roughly 89% as singletons. Sequencing was performed on peripheral blood. The TCR was taken from a woman aged 40 to 50 who had recovered from COVID-19. V is TRBV3-1 (or the pseudogene TRBV3-2) and J is TRBJ1-1; no reliable D call. The CDR3, as DNA: TGTGCCAGCAGCCAAGGGGCCACGAACACTGAAGCTTTCTTT. Amino acid sequence: CASSQGATNTEAFF.